Listed here are 11 T cell receptor beta chains from one sample, sequenced in a study of shared clonotypes between healthy human individuals. TCRdb's table, derived via immunoSEQ multiplex PCR, lists solely in-frame clones and lacks some. The sample has under 2.5 million clones, about nine tenths seen once. The sequenced sample consisted of naive CD4+ T cells from PBMCs. Indicated subset: CD45RA+ positively selected. These TCRs come from a man between 18 and 29 years old in good health. Some clones in this sample may be carry-over from other donors' samples.

V gene TRBV2 combines with J gene TRBJ2-1; the D gene is possibly TRBD2 (5 bases). Trimming shortened V by 6 bases and J by 5 bases, and 17 bases separated the two germline ends. The CDR3 has 15 residues. The V gene's germline CDR1 is SNHLY and CDR2 FYNNEI. Here the CDR3 DNA reads TGTGCCAGCAGCGCCCCGGGCTGGGGAGACAATGAGCAGTTCTTC. This encodes CASSAPGWGDNEQFF. The full variable domain, rest sourced from reference TRBV2 and TRBJ2-1, is EPEVTQTPSHQVTQMGQEVILRCVPISNHLYFYWYRQILGQKVEFLVSFYNNEISEKSEIFDDQFSVERPDGSNFTLKIRSTKLEDSAMYFCASSAPGWGDNEQFFGPGTRLTVL.

The gene calls are TRBV28 and TRBJ1-2; 8 bases are a match to TRBD1. Germline V gives CDR1 MDHEN, CDR2 SYDVKM. The trim removed 7 bases at V and 6 bases at J, leaving 16 bases unmatched. There are 16 residues in the CDR3. CDR3 residues: CASTSGGYVTPNGYTF. DNA of the CDR3: TGTGCCAGCACCTCAGGGGGCTATGTAACCCCTAATGGCTACACCTTC.

V usage is TRBV5-1 and J usage is TRBJ2-3, with 10 nucleotides matching TRBD2. The junction had 4 bases not matched to a gene; V was cut back by 5 bases and J by 4 bases. Germline V lookup: CDR1 SGHRS, CDR2 YFSETQ. The CDR3 is made up of 14 amino acids. The DNA for the CDR3 is TGCGCCAGCAGAAGCGGGAGGGCCGCAGATACGCAGTATTTT. This sequence encodes CASRSGRAADTQYF. Filled out from reference TRBV5-1 and TRBJ2-3, the complete variable domain reads KAGVTQTPRYLIKTRGQQVTLSCSPISGHRSVSWYQQTPGQGLQFLFEYFSETQRNKGNFPGRFSGRQFSNSRSEMNVSTLELGDSALYLCASRSGRAADTQYFGPGTRLTVL.

V and J are TRBV28 and TRBJ1-2; D unresolved. Per germline, CDR1 MDHEN and CDR2 SYDVKM. This CDR3 has 12 amino acids. The V end was cut by 11 bases, the J end by 0 bases, with 10 bases between. In DNA form, the CDR3 reads TGTGCCGCCTCGAGGGCTAACTATGGCTACACCTTC. It is translated as CAASRANYGYTF.

This clone has more than one count but fewer than ten. The gene calls are TRBV27 and TRBJ1-1, with 7 bases fitting TRBD1. Germline CDR1 and CDR2: MNHEY and SMNVEV (reference sequence). The CDR3 is 15 residues long. The V and J ends lost 10 bases and 1 base, in that order; junction bases with no gene match: 12. CDR3 nucleotide sequence: TGTGCCACCCAGCTCAGGAACAGGGGGAACACTGAAGCTTTCTTT. This translates into CATQLRNRGNTEAFF.

The V and J genes are TRBV7-9 and TRBJ1-2, with no clear D. The CDR3 runs to 11 residues. Between the trimmed V and J ends, which lost 5 bases and 7 bases, there was a span of 8 bases. Germline assignment: CDR1 SEHNR and CDR2 FQNEAQ (reference sequence). In DNA form, the CDR3 reads TGTGCCAGCAGCCCCAGCGTTGGCTACACCTTC. Protein product: CASSPSVGYTF.

The chain is built from TRBV4-3 and TRBJ2-5; 12 positions match TRBD1. CDR3 length: 16 residues. The V gene end was trimmed by 0 bases and the J gene end by 5 bases; junction bases not matched to a gene: 4. Germline values: CDR1 LGHNA, CDR2 YSLEER. The CDR3 DNA is TGCGCCAGCAGCCAAGATGGGACAGGGGGCGATGAGACCCAGTACTTC. As protein: CASSQDGTGGDETQYF.

The rearrangement links TRBV7-9 to TRBJ2-5; D is undetermined. The CDR3 is made up of 16 amino acids. Trimming cost V 5 bases and J 2 bases, with 18 bases left between them. Germline V gives CDR1 SEHNR, CDR2 FQNEAQ (reference sequence). The DNA of the CDR3 is TGTGCCAGCAGCCAGAGGCCACTGGTGGGACAAGAGACCCAGTACTTC. It is translated as CASSQRPLVGQETQYF. Combining the CDR3 with reference TRBV7-9 and TRBJ2-5 gives the whole variable domain DTGVSQNPRHKITKRGQNVTFRCDPISEHNRLYWYRQTLGQGPEFLTYFQNEAQLEKSRLLSDRFSAERPKGSFSTLEIQRTEQGDSAMYLCASSQRPLVGQETQYFGPGTRLLVL.

On this clone: This same CDR3 is encoded by further DNA sequences in the sample. This sequence joins TRBV5-4 and TRBJ2-5; perhaps TRBD2 as D (6 bases). V was shortened by 2 bases and J by 0 bases, with 11 bases between the two germline ends. The CDR3 consists of 15 residues. CDR1 is SGHNT and CDR2 is YYREEE in the germline V gene (reference sequence). In nucleotides, the CDR3 is TGTGCCAGCAGCTTAGGTGGGAGGTACCAAGAGACCCAGTACTTC. Protein sequence: CASSLGGRYQETQYF.

V gene TRBV19 combines with J gene TRBJ2-7; TRBD2 agrees at 7 bases. The length of the CDR3 is 12 residues. V shed 7 bases, J shed 5 bases, and the junction held 5 bases outside the gene matches. Germline CDR1 is LNHDA and CDR2 is SQIVND (reference sequence). The CDR3 spells CASKAGSHEQYF. In DNA, the CDR3 is TGTGCCAGTAAAGCGGGAAGCCACGAGCAGTACTTC. Using reference TRBV19 and TRBJ2-7 for the parts outside the CDR3, the full variable domain is DGGITQSPKYLFRKEGQNVTLSCEQNLNHDAMYWYRQDPGQGLRLIYYSQIVNDFQKGDIAEGYSVSREKKESFPLTVTSAQKNPTAFYLCASKAGSHEQYFGPGTRLTVT.

This clone showed up just once. The chain carries TRBV11-2 and TRBJ2-2; no reliable D call. Trimming cost V 5 bases and J 8 bases, with 6 bases left between them. The CDR3 length is 11 residues. CDR1 and CDR2 from the germline V gene are SGHAT and FQNNGV. The chain's CDR3 is CASSPIGELFF. CDR3 coding DNA: TGTGCCAGCAGCCCCATTGGGGAGCTGTTTTTT.